Listed below are T cell receptor beta chains from one sample, sequenced in a study of vaccination effects on CD4 cells after COVID-19. These receptors are not linked to any known antigen. Clones were read by immunoSEQ multiplex PCR, and TCRdb kept only the in-frame ones, dropping some. The sample has approximately 54,000 clones, 80% to 85% seen once. This material consisted of CD4+ T cells from PBMCs cultured with HCoV-229E spike peptides, taken before COVID-19 vaccination. These receptors came from a human donor who received a COVID-19 vaccine. The CDR3 runs from the conserved cysteine through the conserved F or W. Each record gives: D gene, clone size, J gene, V gene, CDR3 protein. A D gene is named only where the DNA matches it firmly. Rows may omit the clone size; those that give it use once, few, many or a size class.

D: TRBD1; size: -; J: TRBJ1-4; V: TRBV5-8; CDR3: CASSRQGASEKLFF
D: -; size: -; J: TRBJ1-1; V: TRBV29-1; CDR3: CSVSRGWGSDTEAFF
D: -; size: -; J: TRBJ2-3; V: TRBV10-1; CDR3: CASSNDGTGGDTQYF
D: -; size: -; J: TRBJ1-1; V: TRBV7-9; CDR3: CASSAIQGGTEAFF
D: TRBD1; size: -; J: TRBJ2-1; V: TRBV5-1; CDR3: CASSLAQGAYNEQFF
D: -; size: once; J: TRBJ1-1; V: TRBV14; CDR3: CASSQVGGRANTEAFF
D: TRBD1; size: few; J: TRBJ1-1; V: TRBV28; CDR3: CASSPMVGQGMNTEAFF
D: TRBD2; size: -; J: TRBJ2-1; V: TRBV7-2; CDR3: CASRVSTSGNEQFF
D: -; size: -; J: TRBJ2-1; V: TRBV7-9; CDR3: CASSFTLGGSYNEQFF
D: TRBD1; size: -; J: TRBJ1-6; V: TRBV6-5; CDR3: CASSSITGTGRFLLHF
D: TRBD1; size: -; J: TRBJ1-4; V: TRBV5-1; CDR3: CASSWTGGAGNEKLFF
D: -; size: few; J: TRBJ1-5; V: TRBV19; CDR3: CASSIDRSNQPQHF
D: -; size: -; J: TRBJ2-3; V: TRBV10-1; CDR3: CASSVGAPTDTQYF
D: TRBD1; size: -; J: TRBJ2-2; V: TRBV4-1; CDR3: CASRYTGEGGELFF
D: TRBD1; size: -; J: TRBJ1-5; V: TRBV4-1; CDR3: CASSPGTGNQPQHF
D: -; size: -; J: TRBJ2-3; V: TRBV9; CDR3: CASSGGVGDTQYF
D: -; size: -; J: TRBJ2-1; V: TRBV18; CDR3: CASSGRDNSYNEQFF
D: -; size: -; J: TRBJ1-4; V: TRBV5-6; CDR3: CASSLYRAEKLFF
D: TRBD2; size: -; J: TRBJ2-1; V: TRBV5-1; CDR3: CASSLVELATHEQFF
D: -; size: -; J: TRBJ1-4; V: TRBV19; CDR3: CASTLRGANEKLFF
D: TRBD1; size: once; J: TRBJ2-5; V: TRBV18; CDR3: CASSPRGTEETQYF
D: -; size: -; J: TRBJ2-1; V: TRBV7-3; CDR3: CASSLGVQPNEQFF
D: -; size: -; J: TRBJ2-3; V: TRBV7-2; CDR3: CASRPTGPDTQYF
D: -; size: -; J: TRBJ2-3; V: TRBV20-1; CDR3: CSASPGGDTQYF
D: TRBD1; size: once; J: TRBJ1-1; V: TRBV5-6; CDR3: CASSLAMGTGNTEAFF
D: TRBD1; size: -; J: TRBJ2-1; V: TRBV6-2/TRBV6-3; CDR3: CASSYEYGQGRNEQFF
D: -; size: -; J: TRBJ2-3; V: TRBV2; CDR3: CASSEYGTDTQYF
D: -; size: -; J: TRBJ2-1; V: TRBV6-5; CDR3: CASSLASSYNEQFF